The present T cell receptor (beta chain) was sequenced within a study of cytomegalovirus exposure and HLA in healthy donors. 13 Jbeta primers and 60 Vbeta primers were used for the PCR. Original methodology: Approximately 11 million of tens of millions of unique TCR beta chains were shared, per a later count. The repertoire was sequenced with immunoSEQ multiplex PCR; TCRdb's copy has only in-frame clones and lacks some. That table supplies the V and J calls and clone size; D and trimming were determined from the DNA. The sample carries about 150,000 clones, 78% recorded once. This CDR3 has 16 residues. V lost 4 bases to trimming and J lost 2 bases; unmatched junction nucleotides: 6. Germline V gives CDR1 SGHDT, CDR2 YYEEEE. The study sampled nominally healthy donors, though unrecorded immune exposures were likely.

The genes are TRBV5-6 and TRBJ2-3, with 11 nucleotides matching TRBD2. The clonotype comes from a male donor in good health and CMV-seronegative. Sequencing was done on a sample of PBMCs. The CDR3 region is CASSELAGAYTDTQYF. In DNA, the CDR3 is TGTGCCAGCAGCGAACTAGCGGGGGCCTACACAGATACGCAGTATTTT.